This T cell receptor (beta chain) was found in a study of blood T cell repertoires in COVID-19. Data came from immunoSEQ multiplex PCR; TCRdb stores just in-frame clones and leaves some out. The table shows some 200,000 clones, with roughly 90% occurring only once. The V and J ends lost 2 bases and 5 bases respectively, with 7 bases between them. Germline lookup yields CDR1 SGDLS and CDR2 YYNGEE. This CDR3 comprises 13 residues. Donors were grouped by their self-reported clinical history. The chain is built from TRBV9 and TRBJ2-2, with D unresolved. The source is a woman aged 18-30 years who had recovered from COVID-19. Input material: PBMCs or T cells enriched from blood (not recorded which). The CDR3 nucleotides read TGTGCCAGCAGCGTTTATGTTACCGGGGAGCTGTTTTTT. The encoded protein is CASSVYVTGELFF.